This T cell receptor (beta chain) emerged from a study of identical twins. The CDR3 extends over 16 amino acids. The V segment lost 5 bases and the J segment 3 bases; nucleotides outside the gene matches: 10. Germline V lookup: CDR1 SEHNR, CDR2 FQNEAQ (reference sequence). This clonotype came up a few times. TCRdb processed the 5' RACE reads anew with MiXCR; each CDR3 protein has one entry. The sample holds approximately 630,000 distinct CDR3 sequences, 7% to 7.5% seen once. The data were also submitted as part of a second study, on yellow fever vaccine responses in identical twins.

The source of this sequence is a woman between 18 and 29 years old in good health. V usage is TRBV7-9 and J usage is TRBJ2-1; 7 bases map to TRBD1. Sequences were obtained from PBMCs. The CDR3 loop reads CASSTTADRVYNEQFF. CDR3 bases: TGTGCCAGCAGCACCACCGCCGACAGGGTCTACAATGAGCAGTTCTTC.